Following are 22 T cell receptor beta chains from one sample sequenced in a study of cytomegalovirus exposure and HLA in healthy donors. Researchers ran the PCR with 60 Vbeta and 13 Jbeta primers. Only in-frame clones appear in the TCRdb table, and some are missing; sequencing was by immunoSEQ multiplex PCR. Of approximately 180,000 clones in the sample, roughly 73% are singletons; the top ten hold 1.5% to 2%. The sequenced sample consisted of PBMCs. Source of these receptors: a woman aged 25 to 45 in good health and CMV-seronegative.

This clone was seen a handful of times. V and J are TRBV7-9 and TRBJ1-2; TRBD1 matches 8 bases. V lost 5 bases to trimming and J lost 5 bases; unmatched junction nucleotides: 7. Germline CDR1 is SEHNR and CDR2 is FQNEAQ (reference sequence). The CDR3 has 14 residues. The CDR3 sequence is CASSTGGSGYGYTF. DNA of the CDR3: TGTGCCAGCAGCACAGGGGGTAGTGGATATGGCTACACCTTC.

The chain carries TRBV7-3 and TRBJ2-1; TRBD2 agrees at 11 bases. V gave up 1 base and J gave up 6 bases; unmatched junction bases: 20. The CDR3 has 21 amino acids. Germline-derived CDR1 and CDR2 are SGHTA and FQGTGA. CDR3 loop: CASSLRAVGRLAGSKGNEQFF. CDR3 sequence (DNA): TGTGCCAGCAGCTTAAGGGCCGTGGGTCGACTAGCGGGGAGTAAGGGCAATGAGCAGTTCTTC.

The chain employs TRBV7-2 and TRBJ1-2, with D tentatively TRBD1 (5 bases). The CDR3 is made up of 13 amino acids. V was clipped by 5 bases and J by 7 bases, with 14 bases between them. Germline-derived CDR1 and CDR2 are SGHTA and FQGNSA. The DNA for the CDR3 is TGTGCCAGCAGCCCAGTGGGGGGTCTTGGCTACACCTTC. This sequence encodes CASSPVGGLGYTF.

J is TRBJ1-1 and V is TRBV28; 9 bases are shared with TRBD1. The CDR3 runs 13 residues. Germline trimming cut 6 bases from V and 2 bases from J; bases unmatched to any gene: 1. CDR1 and CDR2 from the germline V gene are MDHEN and SYDVKM. CDR3 residues: CASRDRGNTEAFF. The CDR3 DNA reads TGTGCCAGCAGGGACAGGGGTAACACTGAAGCTTTCTTT.

The chain uses TRBV4-2 and TRBJ2-7; weak D call: TRBD2 (6 bases). There are 14 residues in the CDR3. V shed 4 bases and J shed 3 bases, with 13 bases lying between them. Germline V lookup: CDR1 LGHNA, CDR2 YNFKEQ. CDR3 sequence: CASSPELAGYEQYF. CDR3 bases: TGTGCCAGCAGCCCCGAACTAGCCGGCTACGAGCAGTACTTC.

This chain uses TRBV29-1 with TRBJ1-6; D gene uncertain. CDR1 is SQVTM, CDR2 ANQGSEA, per germline. V gave up 6 bases and J gave up 7 bases, with 13 bases separating them. This CDR3 contains 13 residues. The CDR3 DNA follows: TGCAGCGTCCGCCGAGGCCTCAATTCACCCCTCCACTTT. Amino acid sequence: CSVRRGLNSPLHF.

This clone was found a few times. The chain joins TRBV7-2 to TRBJ2-5; D is ambiguous. Deletions cut 7 bases from V and 5 bases from J, with 5 bases between. Germline assignment: CDR1 SGHTA and CDR2 FQGNSA. The CDR3 totals 10 residues. The CDR3 is CASTQETQYF. DNA of the CDR3: TGTGCCAGCACCCAGGAGACCCAGTACTTC.

The chain is built from TRBV5-1 and TRBJ2-3; D call uncertain. Germline-derived CDR1 and CDR2 are SGHRS and YFSETQ. This CDR3 spans 16 amino acids. V lost 0 bases to trimming and J lost 2 bases, with 13 bases between them. As DNA, the CDR3 is TGCGCCAGCAGCTTGGGAATCCTAACCAACACAGATACGCAGTATTTT. Its translation is CASSLGILTNTDTQYF.

The CDR3 is CASAERDAGYTDTQYF. As DNA, the CDR3 is TGTGCCAGCGCGGAGCGGGACGCAGGGTACACAGATACGCAGTATTTT. The chain has TRBV6-4 and TRBJ2-3, with 7 bases matching TRBD2. The J segment lost 2 bases and the V segment lost 8 bases, leaving 13 bases of the junction unmatched. The CDR3 spans 16 residues. Germline values: CDR1 MRHNA, CDR2 SNTAGT.

The chain links TRBV2 to TRBJ1-2; D possibly corresponds to TRBD1 (6 bases). Looked up from germline, CDR1 is SNHLY and CDR2 is FYNNEI. V lost 3 bases, J lost 8 bases, and 16 bases lay in between. The CDR3 totals 14 residues. The CDR3 here is CASSDGRGVGGYTF. The CDR3 nucleotides are TGTGCCAGCAGTGATGGCAGGGGTGTTGGCGGCTACACCTTC.

V is TRBV7-3 and J is TRBJ2-1; D may be TRBD2 (5 bases). There are 15 residues in the CDR3. Trimming removed 1 base at V and 2 bases at J, with 9 bases between. The germline V gene has CDR1 SGHTA and CDR2 FQGTGA. CDR3 nucleotide sequence: TGTGCCAGCAGCTTAATCCCGCGGGCCTACAATGAGCAGTTCTTC. Its protein is CASSLIPRAYNEQFF.

The CDR3 DNA sequence: TGTGCCAGCAGGGGAACTGTCGGGGGAGGGAACACTGAAGCTTTCTTT. This codes for CASRGTVGGGNTEAFF. This rearrangement joins TRBV11-2 to TRBJ1-1, with D perhaps matching TRBD1 (5 bases). V shed 6 bases and J shed 1 base, with 18 bases lying between them. The CDR3 extends over 16 amino acids. Germline assignment: CDR1 SGHAT and CDR2 FQNNGV.

V gene TRBV29-1 combines with J gene TRBJ1-5; possibly TRBD1 for D (5 bases). The germline CDR1 and CDR2 sequences are SQVTM and ANQGSEA. Trimming cost V 3 bases and J 6 bases, with 12 bases left between them. This CDR3 is 13 amino acids long. This chain's CDR3 is CSVETGQGQPQHF. The CDR3 DNA reads as TGCAGCGTTGAGACGGGTCAGGGTCAGCCCCAGCATTTT.

With regard to this clone: Mismatch with germline at one junction end may stem from a read error. The rearrangement uses TRBV7-9 and TRBJ2-6; D may be TRBD2 (5 bases). The length of the CDR3 is 18 residues. Germline V CDR1 and CDR2: SEHNR, FQNEAQ (reference sequence). The CDR3 coding sequence is TGTTCCAGCAGCTTAATGGACTGGGGTACCCCTGGGGCCAACGTCCTGACTTTC. Its translation: CSSSLMDWGTPGANVLTF.

This clone came up a few times. The J gene is TRBJ2-7, the V gene TRBV23-1; D may be TRBD2 (6 bases). TRBV23-1 is assigned to the ORF class and has an uncertain function. The V end was cut by 4 bases, the J end by 3 bases, with 16 bases between. The CDR3 spans 15 residues. CDR3 residues: CASSPPAREYYEQYF. The CDR3 coding sequence is TGCGCCAGCAGTCCCCCGGCCCGGGAGTACTACGAGCAGTACTTC.

This clone was counted a single time. This chain joins TRBV11-2 and TRBJ1-2; the match to TRBD1 covers 11 bases. Germline V gene lookup returns CDR1 SGHAT and CDR2 FQNNGV. This CDR3 has 17 residues. The trim removed 5 bases at V and 3 bases at J, leaving 11 bases unmatched. The CDR3 nucleotides are TGTGCCAGCAGCCCCCGGACAGGGGGCGCGAGGTACTATGGCTACACCTTC. Translating gives CASSPRTGGARYYGYTF.

The chain employs TRBV5-4 and TRBJ1-2, with D tentatively TRBD1 (5 bases). The CDR3 runs 16 residues. Trimming removed 0 bases from V and 4 bases from J, with 16 bases in between. The germline CDR1 and CDR2 sequences are SGHNT and YYREEE (reference sequence). CDR3 amino acids: CASSLVGAGSGYGYTF. The CDR3 bases are TGTGCCAGCAGCTTGGTTGGTGCAGGGTCTGGCTATGGCTACACCTTC.

CDR3 bases: TGTGCCAGCAGCCCCAATCCCGGGGAGCTGTTTTTT. It specifies CASSPNPGELFF. The chain has TRBV6-5 and TRBJ2-2, with D unresolved. This CDR3 is built from 12 residues. V lost 6 bases, J lost 6 bases, and 8 bases lay in between. Germline V gene sequence: CDR1 MNHEY, CDR2 SVGAGI.

The rearrangement uses TRBV27 and TRBJ2-1; 12 bases align to TRBD2. V shed 0 bases, J shed 6 bases, and the junction held 3 bases outside the gene matches. CDR1 MNHEY and CDR2 SMNVEV come from the germline V gene (reference sequence). The CDR3 covers 16 residues. The CDR3, as DNA: TGTGCCAGCAGTTTATCGGGACTAGCGGGTGGCAATGAGCAGTTCTTC. Its protein is CASSLSGLAGGNEQFF.

The chain uses TRBV6-1 and TRBJ2-3, with D hard to call. V was pared by 5 bases and J by 2 bases, with 8 bases between. The germline gives CDR1 MNHNS, CDR2 SASEGT. The CDR3 runs 13 residues. The CDR3 loop reads CASSIHYTDTQYF. CDR3 bases: TGTGCCAGCAGTATCCACTACACAGATACGCAGTATTTT.

The gene calls are TRBV4-1 and TRBJ2-7; TRBD2 is a possible D gene (6 bases). Per germline, CDR1 MGHRA and CDR2 YSYEKL. The CDR3 contains 15 residues. The germline V and J ends were trimmed by 10 bases and 3 bases, with 22 bases remaining between them. The CDR3 reads CANRRGSVPIYEQYF. Written as DNA, the CDR3 is TGCGCCAACCGACGGGGGTCGGTACCAATCTACGAGCAGTACTTC.

The chain's CDR3 is CASSFSSTDTQYF. In DNA form, the CDR3 reads TGTGCCAGCAGCTTCTCGAGCACAGATACGCAGTATTTT. The chain carries TRBV11-2 and TRBJ2-3; D ambiguous. Germline CDR1 is SGHAT and CDR2 is FQNNGV. The CDR3 is 13 residues long. V was trimmed by 3 bases and J by 0 bases, leaving 4 bases between them. The variable domain in full, with the rest retrieved from reference TRBV11-2 and TRBJ2-3, is EAGVAQSPRYKIIEKRQSVAFWCNPISGHATLYWYQQILGQGPKLLIQFQNNGVVDDSQLPKDRFSAERLKGVDSTLKIQPAKLEDSAVYLCASSFSSTDTQYFGPGTRLTVL.